A selection of T cell receptor beta chains follows, all from one sample in a study of shared clonotypes between healthy human individuals. Assay: immunoSEQ multiplex PCR; the TCRdb copy retains only in-frame clones and omits some. In the table there are under 600,000 clones, approximately 97% of which are singletons. The sequencing sample was made of naive CD4+ T cells sorted from blood. These receptors were collected from a young woman in good health. Each CDR3 is given with its conserved first and last residue. D genes are given only for firm matches. Where a row states a size, it is once, few, many or the class of an expanded clone; other rows omit it.

V gene	clone size	J gene	D gene	CDR3 DNA	CDR3 protein
TRBV5-1	NA	TRBJ2-6	NA	TGCGCCAGCAGCAGGAACTCTGGGGCCAACGTCCTGACTTTC	CASSRNSGANVLTF
TRBV27	NA	TRBJ2-3	NA	TGTGCCAGCAGTTCCCCGGGGCTTCACTATAGCACAGATACGCAGTATTTT	CASSSPGLHYSTDTQYF
TRBV5-4	NA	TRBJ2-1	TRBD2	TGTGCCAGCAGCAGTAGCGGGAGGAAGGGAAATGAGCAGTTCTTC	CASSSSGRKGNEQFF
TRBV19	NA	TRBJ1-5	NA	TGTGCCAGTAGTATCAGCAGACTTAGCAATCAGCCCCAGCATTTT	CASSISRLSNQPQHF
TRBV4-1	NA	TRBJ2-5	NA	TGCGCCAGCAGCCAAATCGTCTGGGGGCTTAGGCAAGAGACCCAGTACTTC	CASSQIVWGLRQETQYF
TRBV6-1	NA	TRBJ2-2	NA	TGTGCCAGCAGTGAAGCGCTTCCGGCTCAGACCGGGGAGCTGTTTTTT	CASSEALPAQTGELFF
TRBV28	NA	TRBJ2-1	NA	TGTGCCAGCAGTCCTCCAAGGGGCCAGACACTCTTC	CASSPPRGQTLF
TRBV4-1	NA	TRBJ1-2	NA	TGCGCCAGCAGCCAATATCCCACAGGAGCTAACTATGGCTACACCTTC	CASSQYPTGANYGYTF
TRBV28	NA	TRBJ2-7	TRBD2	TGTGCCAGTGAGTCTAGCGGGAGCTCCTACGAGCAGTACTTC	CASESSGSSYEQYF
TRBV5-1	NA	TRBJ2-1	NA	TGCGCCAGCAGCCTGACGGCGGGAAGCTCCTACAATGAGCAGTTCTTC	CASSLTAGSSYNEQFF
TRBV2	NA	TRBJ1-4	TRBD1	TGTGCCAGCAGCCCCCTTAGGGGGACAGGGATAGAACTGTTTTTT	CASSPLRGTGIELFF
TRBV7-9	NA	TRBJ1-1	NA	TGTGCCAGCAGCTTGGCCGGACAGTTGAACACTGAAGCTTTCTTT	CASSLAGQLNTEAFF
TRBV19	NA	TRBJ2-1	TRBD1	TGTGCCAGTGGACAGGCCAACTCCTACAATGAGCAGTTCTTC	CASGQANSYNEQFF
TRBV6-6	once	TRBJ1-4	NA	TGTGCCAGCAGTGGGACGGCTACTAATGAAAAACTGTTTTTT	CASSGTATNEKLFF
TRBV2	NA	TRBJ1-5	NA	TGTGCCAGCAGTCCCTCTCATATTCAGCCCCAGCATTTT	CASSPSHIQPQHF
TRBV6-5	NA	TRBJ2-1	NA	TGTGCCAGCACCGGGCCGGGGGGCCTGGACAATGAGCAGTTCTTC	CASTGPGGLDNEQFF
TRBV7-9	NA	TRBJ2-1	NA	TGTGCCAGCAGCTTGACGACAGGAGCCAATGAGCAGTTCTTC	CASSLTTGANEQFF
TRBV2	NA	TRBJ1-2	TRBD1	TGTGCCAGCAGTGAAATTCGGGGACAGGACTATGGCTACACCTTC	CASSEIRGQDYGYTF
TRBV28	NA	TRBJ2-1	TRBD2	TGTGCCTCCTCGGCGGGGGTGGTCTACAATGAGCAGTTCTTC	CASSAGVVYNEQFF
TRBV6-5	NA	TRBJ1-4	NA	TGTGCCAGCAGTTACCAACGAGATGAAAAACTGTTTTTT	CASSYQRDEKLFF
TRBV6-6	NA	TRBJ2-1	NA	TGTGCCAGCAGTTACTCTCCGGGGAGGTGGGGGGTTGAGCAGTTCTTC	CASSYSPGRWGVEQFF
TRBV18	NA	TRBJ1-2	NA	TGTGCCAGCTCCCGAGATGTGGCCGAAGGCTACACCTTC	CASSRDVAEGYTF
TRBV5-1	NA	TRBJ2-5	TRBD1	TGCGCCAGCAGCTTGGCGGACAGGGAAGGGGAGACCCAGTACTTC	CASSLADREGETQYF
TRBV10-1	NA	TRBJ2-7	NA	TGCGCCAGCAGTGAGTACTACGGCTACGAGCAGTACTTC	CASSEYYGYEQYF
TRBV7-9	NA	TRBJ2-7	NA	TGTGCCAGCAGCGACCCCGGGCGGGATCCACAGGACGAGCAGTACTTC	CASSDPGRDPQDEQYF
TRBV9	once	TRBJ2-5	TRBD2	TGTGCCAGCAGCGGGGGACTAGCGGGAGGACTAATGCAAGAGACCCAGTACTTC	CASSGGLAGGLMQETQYF
TRBV7-6	once	TRBJ2-7	TRBD2	TGTGCCAGCAGCCCGGGACTAGCGGTCGAGCAGTACTTC	CASSPGLAVEQYF
TRBV30	NA	TRBJ2-2	NA	TGTGCCTGGAGTCGGCTAGCGAGTAACACCGGGGAGCTGTTTTTT	CAWSRLASNTGELFF
TRBV19	NA	TRBJ2-3	TRBD1	TGTGCCAGTAGTAGGACTGGGACAGGGGGCTCCTCTTGGGATACGCAGTATTTT	CASSRTGTGGSSWDTQYF
TRBV5-1	NA	TRBJ2-7	TRBD2	TGCGCCAGCAGCCCTATAGCGGGAGCCTACGAGCAGTACTTC	CASSPIAGAYEQYF
TRBV28	once	TRBJ1-1	TRBD1	TGTGCCAGCAGTTCACAGGGGGAAGGGAACACTGAAGCTTTCTTT	CASSSQGEGNTEAFF
TRBV27	NA	TRBJ2-2	TRBD2	TGTGCCAGCAGTTTCCGGGTGGTAGCGGGAGGCGGGGAGCTGTTTTTT	CASSFRVVAGGGELFF
TRBV2	once	TRBJ2-7	TRBD1	TGTGCCAGCAGTAAAACAAGACAGGGTGGGGAGCAGTACTTC	CASSKTRQGGEQYF
TRBV5-1	NA	TRBJ1-5	NA	TGCGCCAGCAGCTTGTACGGGGGCAGGCAGCCCCAGCATTTT	CASSLYGGRQPQHF
TRBV30	NA	TRBJ2-7	NA	TGTGCCTGGACCCCACGCCAGTACGAGCAGTACTTC	CAWTPRQYEQYF
TRBV2	NA	TRBJ1-2	NA	TGTGCCAGCAGACCGGACAGTAACTATGGCTACACCTTC	CASRPDSNYGYTF
TRBV29-1	NA	TRBJ2-7	TRBD1	TGCAGCGCTCGGACAGGGAAAATCGGCGAGCAGTACTTC	CSARTGKIGEQYF
TRBV5-1	NA	TRBJ2-1	TRBD2	TGCGCCAGCAGCTTGGGTAGCGGGAGCTACAATGAGCAGTTCTTC	CASSLGSGSYNEQFF
TRBV18	once	TRBJ2-7	TRBD2	TGTGCCAGCTCACTCGGACTAGCGGGAGGGGTTACCTCCTACGAGCAGTACTTC	CASSLGLAGGVTSYEQYF
TRBV5-3	NA	TRBJ2-7	TRBD1	TGTGCCAGAAAGAGGTGGGGGGACAGGGCGACCGAGCAGTACTTC	CARKRWGDRATEQYF
TRBV29-1	once	TRBJ2-5	NA	TGCAGCGTTGGACAGCAAGAGACCCAGTACTTC	CSVGQQETQYF
TRBV4-1	NA	TRBJ1-5	TRBD1	TGCGCCAGCAGCCAAGATGCCCGGACAGGTAATCAGCCCCAGCATTTT	CASSQDARTGNQPQHF
TRBV30	NA	TRBJ1-2	NA	TGTGCCTGGACCATAGGGAACTATGGCTACACCTTC	CAWTIGNYGYTF
TRBV18	NA	TRBJ2-3	TRBD2	TGTGCCAGCTCGGATGAGAGGGATTTAGCGGGAGGAATAGATACGCAGTATTTT	CASSDERDLAGGIDTQYF
TRBV21-1	NA	TRBJ1-2	NA	TGTGCCAGCAGCATTTCCCTCAGTGGGCAGGGGGCGGGTGGCTACACCTTC	CASSISLSGQGAGGYTF
TRBV6-7	NA	TRBJ2-1	TRBD2	TGTGCCAGCAGTTACGGGACTAGTGGGGTGTGTGAGCAGTTCTTC	CASSYGTSGVCEQFF
TRBV10-3	NA	TRBJ1-1	NA	TGTGCCATCCGACCTCACAGTGATACGAACACTGAAGCTTTCTTT	CAIRPHSDTNTEAFF